The 9 T cell receptor beta chains given below trace back to one sample, sequenced in a study of long-term antiretroviral therapy in people with HIV. Version v3.0 of the immunoSEQ assay was performed at survey level. The assay was immunoSEQ multiplex PCR, and TCRdb's table has in-frame clones only and misses some. The sample lists 39,000 or so clones; roughly 87% were seen once. The specimen comprised unsorted PBMCs, sampled 0.6 years after starting antiretroviral therapy. The receptors shown here come from a man between 18 and 35 years old with HIV.

The rearrangement links TRBV7-2 to TRBJ2-1; 9 nucleotides align to TRBD2. CDR1 and CDR2 (germline): SGHTA, FQGNSA. The CDR3 loop spans 14 amino acids. V shed 4 bases, J shed 8 bases, and the junction held 6 bases outside the gene matches. The CDR3 here is CASSSGLAGDEQFF. The DNA for the CDR3 is TGTGCCAGCAGCTCGGGACTAGCAGGCGATGAGCAGTTCTTC.

V usage is TRBV19 and J usage is TRBJ1-3; D ambiguous. The CDR3 has 17 residues. Germline V gives CDR1 LNHDA, CDR2 SQIVND (reference sequence). Trimming left V 0 bases short and J 0 bases short, with 12 bases between. The CDR3 region has the DNA TGTGCCAGTAGTATAGAAGTCAGCGGCAGCTCTGGAAACACCATATATTTT. It codes for CASSIEVSGSSGNTIYF.

This clone has only one observation. The chain has TRBV19 and TRBJ1-1; possibly TRBD1 for D (5 bases). V lost 9 bases and J lost 1, with 15 bases in between. There are 14 residues in the CDR3. Germline V gene lookup returns CDR1 LNHDA and CDR2 SQIVND (reference sequence). This chain's CDR3 is CARQAGNTNTEAFF. The CDR3 coding sequence is TGTGCCAGACAAGCAGGGAATACGAACACTGAAGCTTTCTTT.

V usage is TRBV27 and J usage is TRBJ2-7; D is tentatively TRBD1 or TRBD2 (5 bases each). The CDR3 consists of 13 residues. Germline lookup yields CDR1 MNHEY and CDR2 SMNVEV (reference sequence). The ends were cut back, 5 bases at V and 4 bases at J, with 12 bases in the middle. The CDR3 spells CASSRPGSYEQYF. CDR3 nucleotides: TGTGCCAGCAGTCGCCCAGGGAGTTACGAGCAGTACTTC.

The chain recombines TRBV7-2 with TRBJ1-5, with D uncertain. CDR3 size: 11 residues. V was clipped by 4 bases and J by 7 bases, with 5 bases between them. Germline CDR1 and CDR2: SGHTA and FQGNSA. DNA for the CDR3: TGTGCCAGCAGCTCGGGGCAGCCCCAGCATTTT. Encoded protein: CASSSGQPQHF.

V usage is TRBV25-1 and J usage is TRBJ2-1; D unclear. Per the germline V gene, CDR1 is MGHDK and CDR2 is SYGVNS. The CDR3 has 14 residues. The V and J ends lost 3 bases and 5 bases respectively, with 11 bases between them. CDR3 region: CASSEPGGNNEQFF. In nucleotides, the CDR3 is TGTGCCAGCAGTGAGCCCGGCGGAAACAATGAGCAGTTCTTC.

This clone was observed once. CDR3 sequence (DNA): TGTGCCAGCAGCCCGGGACACGTGGCAGCTGGGGCCAACGTCCTGACTTTC. Its translation: CASSPGHVAAGANVLTF. The V call is TRBV9, the J call TRBJ2-6, with a weak D call TRBD1 (6 bases). Germline V CDR1 and CDR2: SGDLS, YYNGEE. V was cut by 4 bases and J by 2 bases, with 16 bases left in between. CDR3 length: 17 amino acids.

The chain employs TRBV9 and TRBJ2-7, with TRBD1 as a possible D gene (6 bases). Germline-derived CDR1 and CDR2 are SGDLS and YYNGEE. The CDR3 consists of 12 residues. V was cut by 3 bases and J by 3 bases, with 7 bases left in between. CDR3 region: CASSATGYEQYF. In DNA, the CDR3 is TGTGCCAGCAGCGCGACAGGCTACGAGCAGTACTTC.

This chain uses TRBV9 with TRBJ2-2; D gene uncertain. The CDR3 runs to 15 residues. Germline V gene sequence: CDR1 SGDLS, CDR2 YYNGEE. V lost 1 base and J 4 bases, leaving 11 bases between the germline ends. CDR3 nucleotides: TGTGCCAGCAGCGTACAACGTGCGTTCACCGGGGAGCTGTTTTTT. It encodes CASSVQRAFTGELFF.